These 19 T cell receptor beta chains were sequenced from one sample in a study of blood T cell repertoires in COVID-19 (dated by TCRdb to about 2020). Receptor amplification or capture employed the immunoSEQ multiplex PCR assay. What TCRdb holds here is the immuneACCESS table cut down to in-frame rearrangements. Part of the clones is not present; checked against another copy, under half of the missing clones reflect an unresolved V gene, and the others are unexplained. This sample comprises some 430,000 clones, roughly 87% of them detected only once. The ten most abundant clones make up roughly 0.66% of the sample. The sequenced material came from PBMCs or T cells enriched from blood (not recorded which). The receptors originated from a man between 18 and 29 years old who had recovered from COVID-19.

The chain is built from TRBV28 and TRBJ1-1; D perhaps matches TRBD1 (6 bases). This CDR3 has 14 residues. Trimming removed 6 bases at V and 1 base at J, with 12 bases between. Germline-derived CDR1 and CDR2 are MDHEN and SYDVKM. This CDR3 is CASRKQGRNTEAFF. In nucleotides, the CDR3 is TGTGCCAGCAGGAAACAGGGCAGGAACACTGAAGCTTTCTTT. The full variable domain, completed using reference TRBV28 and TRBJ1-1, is DVKVTQSSRYLVKRTGEKVFLECVQDMDHENMFWYRQDPGLGLRLIYFSYDVKMKEKGDIPEGYSVSREKKERFSLILESASTNQTSMYLCASRKQGRNTEAFFGQGTRLTVV.

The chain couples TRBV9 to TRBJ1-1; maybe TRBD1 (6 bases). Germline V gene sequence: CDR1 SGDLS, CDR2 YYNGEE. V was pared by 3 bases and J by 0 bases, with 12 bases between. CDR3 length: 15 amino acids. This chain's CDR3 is CASSAQDSLNTEAFF. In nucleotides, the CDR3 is TGTGCCAGCAGCGCGCAGGACAGCCTGAACACTGAAGCTTTCTTT.

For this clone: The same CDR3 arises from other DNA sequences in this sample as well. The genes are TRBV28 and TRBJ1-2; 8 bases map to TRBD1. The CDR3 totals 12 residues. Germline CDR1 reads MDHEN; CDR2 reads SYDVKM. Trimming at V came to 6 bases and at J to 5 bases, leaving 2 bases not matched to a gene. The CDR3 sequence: CASSRQGYGYTF. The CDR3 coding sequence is TGTGCCAGCAGCCGACAGGGGTATGGCTACACCTTC.

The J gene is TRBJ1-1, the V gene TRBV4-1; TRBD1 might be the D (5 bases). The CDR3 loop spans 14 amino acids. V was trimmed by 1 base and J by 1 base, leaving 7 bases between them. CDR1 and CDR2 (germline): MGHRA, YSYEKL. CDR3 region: CASSQGRENTEAFF. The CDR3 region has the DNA TGCGCCAGCAGCCAAGGCAGGGAGAACACTGAAGCTTTCTTT.

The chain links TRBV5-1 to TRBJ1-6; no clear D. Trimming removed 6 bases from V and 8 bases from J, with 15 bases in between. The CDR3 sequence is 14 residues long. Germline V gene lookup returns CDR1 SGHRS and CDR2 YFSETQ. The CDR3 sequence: CASTQPASDSPLHF. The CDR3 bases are TGCGCCAGCACTCAGCCAGCGTCTGATTCACCCCTCCACTTT.

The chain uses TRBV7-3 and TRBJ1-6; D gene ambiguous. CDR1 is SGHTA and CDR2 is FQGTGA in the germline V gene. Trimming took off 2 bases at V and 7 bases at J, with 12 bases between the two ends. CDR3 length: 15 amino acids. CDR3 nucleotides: TGTGCCAGCAGCTTATTCATGGGAGGGAATTCACCCCTCCACTTT. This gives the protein CASSLFMGGNSPLHF.

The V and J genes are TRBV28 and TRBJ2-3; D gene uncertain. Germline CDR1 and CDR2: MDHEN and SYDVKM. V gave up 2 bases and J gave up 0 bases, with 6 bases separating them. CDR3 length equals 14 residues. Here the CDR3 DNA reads TGTGCCAGCAGTTTAGCGGAAAGCACAGATACGCAGTATTTT. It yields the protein CASSLAESTDTQYF.

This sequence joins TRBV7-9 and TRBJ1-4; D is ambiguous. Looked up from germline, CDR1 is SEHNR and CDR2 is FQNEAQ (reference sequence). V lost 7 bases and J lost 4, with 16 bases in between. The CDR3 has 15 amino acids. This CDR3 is CASTRTGGFNEKLFF. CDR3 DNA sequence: TGTGCCAGCACCCGGACCGGAGGCTTTAATGAAAAACTGTTTTTT.

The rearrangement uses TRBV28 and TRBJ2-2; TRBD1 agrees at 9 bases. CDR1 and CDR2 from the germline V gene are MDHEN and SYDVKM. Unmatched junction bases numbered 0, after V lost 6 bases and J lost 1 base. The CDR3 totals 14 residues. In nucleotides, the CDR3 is TGTGCCAGCAGGACAGGGGGGAACACCGGGGAGCTGTTTTTT. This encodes CASRTGGNTGELFF.

CDR3 DNA sequence: TGCGCCAGCAGCTTCCGGGAGAATAGCAATCAGCCCCAGCATTTT. Translating it yields CASSFRENSNQPQHF. The genes are TRBV4-1 and TRBJ1-5, with unresolved D. There are 15 residues in the CDR3. The germline gives CDR1 MGHRA, CDR2 YSYEKL. Trimming left V 5 bases short and J 0 bases short, with 11 bases between.

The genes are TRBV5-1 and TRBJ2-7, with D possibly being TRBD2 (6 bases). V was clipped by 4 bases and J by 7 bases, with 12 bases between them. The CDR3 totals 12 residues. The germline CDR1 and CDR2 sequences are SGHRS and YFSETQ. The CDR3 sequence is CASSQPSGEQYF. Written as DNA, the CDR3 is TGCGCCAGCAGCCAGCCCAGCGGGGAGCAGTACTTC.

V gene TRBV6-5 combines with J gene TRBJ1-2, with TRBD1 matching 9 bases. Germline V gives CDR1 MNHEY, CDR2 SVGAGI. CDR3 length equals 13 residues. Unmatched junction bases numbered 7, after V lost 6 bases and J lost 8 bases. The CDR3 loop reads CASRRTGARGYTF. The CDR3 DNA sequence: TGTGCCAGCAGGCGGACAGGGGCGAGGGGCTACACCTTC.

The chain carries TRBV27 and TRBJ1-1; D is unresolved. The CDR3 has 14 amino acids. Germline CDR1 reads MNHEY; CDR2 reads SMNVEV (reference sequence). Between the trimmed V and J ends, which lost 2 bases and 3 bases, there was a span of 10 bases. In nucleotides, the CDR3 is TGTGCCAGCAGTTTAGGGCCAGGATACACTGAAGCTTTCTTT. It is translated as CASSLGPGYTEAFF.

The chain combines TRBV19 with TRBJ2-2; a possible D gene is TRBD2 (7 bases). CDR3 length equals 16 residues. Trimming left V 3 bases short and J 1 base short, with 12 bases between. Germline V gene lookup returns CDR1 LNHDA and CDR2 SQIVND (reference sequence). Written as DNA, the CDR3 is TGTGCCAGTAGTATTGGGGGGGCAAGGAACACCGGGGAGCTGTTTTTT. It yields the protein CASSIGGARNTGELFF.

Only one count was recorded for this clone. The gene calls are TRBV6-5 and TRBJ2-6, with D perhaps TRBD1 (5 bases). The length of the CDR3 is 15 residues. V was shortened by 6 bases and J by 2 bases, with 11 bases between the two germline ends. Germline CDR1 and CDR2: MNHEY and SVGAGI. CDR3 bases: TGTGCCAGCAGCCCCCCCAGGGCTGGGGCCAACGTCCTGACTTTC. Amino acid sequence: CASSPPRAGANVLTF.

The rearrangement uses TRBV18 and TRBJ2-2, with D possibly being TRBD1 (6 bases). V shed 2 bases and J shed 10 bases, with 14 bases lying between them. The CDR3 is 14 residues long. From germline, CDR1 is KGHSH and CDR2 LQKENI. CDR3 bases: TGTGCCAGCTCACCAATGGCAGGGGCCACGGAGCTGTTTTTT. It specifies CASSPMAGATELFF.

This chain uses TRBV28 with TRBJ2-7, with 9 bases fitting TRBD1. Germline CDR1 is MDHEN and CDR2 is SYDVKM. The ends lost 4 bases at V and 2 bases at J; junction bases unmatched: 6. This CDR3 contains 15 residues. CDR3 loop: CASSSSGQGPYEQYF. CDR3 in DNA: TGTGCCAGCAGTTCCTCGGGACAGGGTCCCTACGAGCAGTACTTC.

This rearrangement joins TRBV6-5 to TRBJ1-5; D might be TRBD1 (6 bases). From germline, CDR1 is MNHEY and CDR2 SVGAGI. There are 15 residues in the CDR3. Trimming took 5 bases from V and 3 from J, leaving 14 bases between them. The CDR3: CASSTNQGNNQPQHF. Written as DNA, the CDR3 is TGTGCCAGCAGTACGAATCAGGGGAACAATCAGCCCCAGCATTTT.

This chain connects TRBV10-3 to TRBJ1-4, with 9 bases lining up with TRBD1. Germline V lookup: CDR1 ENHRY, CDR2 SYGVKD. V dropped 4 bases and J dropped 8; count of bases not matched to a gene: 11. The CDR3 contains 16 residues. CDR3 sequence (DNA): TGTGCCATCAGTGGGTCGGATCGGGACAGGGACGAAAAACTGTTTTTT. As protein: CAISGSDRDRDEKLFF.